The present entry profiles one T cell receptor (beta chain) with its context. The antigen is not known. The sample is drawn from a study of CD8 T cells in ankylosing spondylitis. Study outcomes and limitations: Blood from ankylosing spondylitis patients appeared to carry a characteristic roughly 8-variant TCR beta motif. Clones that were linked to disease were CD8+ and were relatively rare in peripheral blood. From matched ankylosing spondylitis synovial fluid, disease-linked clones were reportedly recovered at significantly enriched levels.

The germline CDR1 and CDR2 sequences are LGHDT and YNNKEL (reference sequence). This CDR3 comprises 15 residues. The V end lost 5 bases, the J end lost 7 bases, and 15 bases lay between the germline ends. Quantitative 5'-RACE was performed with molecular barcodes, and it yielded the TCR beta libraries. TCRdb reprocessed the 5' RACE reads via MiXCR and lists one record per CDR3 protein. Of roughly 670,000 distinct CDR3 sequences in the sample, roughly 19% were seen once. The material sequenced was blood, either unsorted or a sorted T cell fraction (not recorded which). The V and J genes are TRBV3-1 and TRBJ1-6; D ambiguous. This TCR was recovered from a male donor with ankylosing spondylitis. CDR3 coding DNA: TGTGCCAGCAGCGACCTGGGATCAGACAATTCACCCCTCCACTTT. Translating gives CASSDLGSDNSPLHF.